The T cell receptor (beta chain) described here comes from a study of post-analysis software for immune sequencing data. About the research overall: Relapsing-remitting, secondary progressive and progressive-relapsing forms of multiple sclerosis all featured among disease courses. Findings and limits, study-wide: For normalized Chao1 diversity, multiple sclerosis patients scored significantly lower than controls did.

As to this clonotype: Its antigen remains unknown.

Tagging with unique molecular identifiers was a feature of the TCR beta cDNA libraries. T cells numbering about 0.95 to 11 million gave rise to some 500,000 cDNA molecules. Each CDR3 protein gets one entry after TCRdb re-called the PCR reads with MiXCR. This sample has approximately 730,000 distinct CDR3 sequences, with just over 45% found just once. The sample taken for sequencing was blood. This clonotype was obtained from a girl aged 10 to 17 with multiple sclerosis.

Here the CDR3 DNA reads TGTGCCAGCAGCCTCCGCGTCGGGTCCTACGAGCAGTACTTC. Translated: CASSLRVGSYEQYF. The gene calls are TRBV3-1 and TRBJ2-7, with D unclear. The germline V gene has CDR1 LGHDT and CDR2 YNNKEL (reference sequence). This CDR3 is built from 14 residues. V shed 4 bases and J shed 1 base, with 11 bases lying between them.